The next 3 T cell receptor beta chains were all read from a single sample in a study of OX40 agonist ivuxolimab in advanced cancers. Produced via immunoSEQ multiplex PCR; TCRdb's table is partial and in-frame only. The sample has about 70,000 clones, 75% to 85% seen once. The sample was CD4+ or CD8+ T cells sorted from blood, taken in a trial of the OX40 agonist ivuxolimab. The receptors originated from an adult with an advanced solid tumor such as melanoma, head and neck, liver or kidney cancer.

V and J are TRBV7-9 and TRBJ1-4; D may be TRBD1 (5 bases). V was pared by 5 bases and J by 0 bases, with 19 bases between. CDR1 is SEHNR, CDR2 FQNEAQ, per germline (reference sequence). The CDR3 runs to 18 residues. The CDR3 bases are TGTGCCAGCAGCACCCGAAGGGGCGGACCAGCAACTAATGAAAAACTGTTTTTT. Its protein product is CASSTRRGGPATNEKLFF.

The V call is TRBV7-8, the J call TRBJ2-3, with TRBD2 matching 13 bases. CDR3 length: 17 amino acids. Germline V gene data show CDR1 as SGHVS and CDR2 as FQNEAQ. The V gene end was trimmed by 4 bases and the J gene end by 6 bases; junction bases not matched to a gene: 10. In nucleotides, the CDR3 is TGTGCCAGCAGCTCCAGACTAGCGGGAGGCCCCACGGATACGCAGTATTTT. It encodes CASSSRLAGGPTDTQYF. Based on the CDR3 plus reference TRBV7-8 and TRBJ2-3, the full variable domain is GAGVSQSPRYKVAKRGQDVALRCDPISGHVSLFWYQQALGQGPEFLTYFQNEAQLDKSGLPSDRFFAERPEGSVSTLKIQRTQQEDSAVYLCASSSRLAGGPTDTQYFGPGTRLTVL.

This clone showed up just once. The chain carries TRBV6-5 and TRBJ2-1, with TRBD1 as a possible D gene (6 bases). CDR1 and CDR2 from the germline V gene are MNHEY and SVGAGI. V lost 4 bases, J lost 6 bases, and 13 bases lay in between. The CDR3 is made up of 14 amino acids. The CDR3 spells CASSFGQHGNEQFF. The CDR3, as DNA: TGTGCCAGCAGTTTCGGACAGCACGGCAATGAGCAGTTCTTC.